The following is a T cell receptor beta chain sequence with its context. The sample originates from a study of blood T cell repertoires in COVID-19. About the research overall: Whether acute or convalescent, the COVID-19 samples came from the United States, Italy and Spain.

CDR1 is SGHRS, CDR2 YFSETQ, per germline. Losses at the gene ends were 0 bases for V and 8 bases for J; bases not matched to a gene: 5. The CDR3 is 15 residues long. Clinical histories supplied by participants themselves formed the basis of cohort assignment. The repertoire was sequenced with immunoSEQ multiplex PCR; TCRdb's copy has only in-frame clones and lacks some. The table includes under 150,000 clones, approximately 86% detected once. The clonotype comes from a woman aged 45-65 years who had recovered from COVID-19. Sequenced sample: PBMCs or T cells enriched from blood (not recorded which). This rearrangement joins TRBV5-1 to TRBJ2-1; 10 nucleotides agree with TRBD2. CDR3 coding DNA: TGCGCCAGCAGCTTGGTGGCTAGCGGGGGTTATGAGCAGTTCTTC. Translating gives CASSLVASGGYEQFF.